The 32 T cell receptor beta chains listed next were all sequenced from one sample in a study of blood T cells in healthy people across ages (dated by TCRdb to the mid-2010s). Library preparation used 5' RACE. The sequencer listed for this sample is Illumina HiSeq 2500. A second PCR of roughly 6 to 11 cycles was run with a J-beta primer mix and a sample-barcoded 5' primer. TCRdb reprocessed the public reads (quality trimming at Q25 with fastp, clone calling with MiXCR) and kept in-frame beta chains. When rows share a CDR3 protein, they turn into one entry using the most common DNA and genes. The sample yields around 800,000 distinct CDR3 sequences; about 26% were counted once. The top ten clonotypes cover 2.5% to 3.5% of the sample. A further study also used this sample, focusing on T cells of mothers and their children.

Sequencing used blood. The receptor set was obtained from a boy under 18 in good health.

The J gene is TRBJ2-7, the V gene TRBV20-1; perhaps D is TRBD1 or TRBD2 (5 bases each). V lost 1 base and J 0 bases, leaving 13 bases between the germline ends. There are 15 residues in the CDR3. The germline gives CDR1 DFQATT, CDR2 SNEGSKA (reference sequence). This CDR3 reads CSARARDGSSYEQYF. CDR3 in DNA: TGCAGTGCTAGAGCCCGGGACGGTAGCTCCTACGAGCAGTACTTC.

This rearrangement joins TRBV5-1 to TRBJ2-5; 15 bases map to TRBD2. Germline CDR1 SGHRS, CDR2 YFSETQ. Trimming cost V 4 bases and J 0 bases; bases outside gene matches: 7. This CDR3 is 18 amino acids long. DNA of the CDR3: TGCGCCAGCAGCCCCGGGACTAGCGGGAGGCTGTACCAAGAGACCCAGTACTTC. Its protein product is CASSPGTSGRLYQETQYF.

This chain links TRBV5-6 with TRBJ1-6; D not resolved. Germline-derived CDR1 and CDR2 are SGHDT and YYEEEE. V was cut by 3 bases and J by 8 bases, with 12 bases left in between. This CDR3 contains 14 residues. CDR3 sequence (DNA): TGTGCCAGCAGCTACGGCAGAACCGATTCACCCCTCCACTTT. Its protein is CASSYGRTDSPLHF.

This clonotype was seen only a few times. The chain couples TRBV4-1 to TRBJ2-2, with 13 bases lining up with TRBD2. The CDR3 spans 16 residues. CDR1 MGHRA and CDR2 YSYEKL come from the germline V gene. Trimming cost V 7 bases and J 2 bases; bases outside gene matches: 4. The DNA of the CDR3 is TGCGCCAGCAAGGGACTAGCGGGGCCAAACACCGGGGAGCTGTTTTTT. Its translation is CASKGLAGPNTGELFF.

The CDR3 sequence: CASSVTGRSEKLFF. The CDR3 DNA is TGTGCCAGCAGCGTAACGGGGAGGAGTGAAAAACTGTTTTTT. The chain uses TRBV9 and TRBJ1-4; the D is unclear. Germline loops: CDR1 SGDLS, CDR2 YYNGEE. With 1 base removed from V and 7 bases from J, the gap between germline ends came to 11 bases. The length of the CDR3 is 14 residues.

This clonotype has a handful of counts. The chain has TRBV6-5 and TRBJ1-6; 11 nucleotides match TRBD1. The CDR3 runs to 15 residues. V lost 8 bases and J lost 9; bases outside the gene matches: 9. CDR1 and CDR2 from the germline V gene are MNHEY and SVGAGI. CDR3 sequence: CASGRTGGLSSPLHF. CDR3 sequence (DNA): TGTGCCAGCGGCCGGACAGGGGGCCTCAGTTCACCCCTCCACTTT.

The chain carries TRBV20-1 and TRBJ2-5; 9 bases map to TRBD2. Germline V gives CDR1 DFQATT, CDR2 SNEGSKA (reference sequence). The V gene end was trimmed by 3 bases and the J gene end by 1 base; junction bases not matched to a gene: 12. The CDR3 totals 17 residues. CDR3 residues: CSASNLGLAGSQETQYF. The DNA for the CDR3 is TGCAGTGCTAGCAACCTTGGGCTAGCGGGATCCCAAGAGACCCAGTACTTC.

The rearrangement joins TRBV20-1 to TRBJ2-5; no clear D gene. CDR3 size: 13 residues. V was shortened by 0 bases and J by 7 bases, with 12 bases between the two germline ends. Germline CDR1 is DFQATT and CDR2 is SNEGSKA (reference sequence). The CDR3 DNA follows: TGCAGTGCTAGAGATCCCAGCGATGGGACCCAGTACTTC. Residues: CSARDPSDGTQYF.

This sequence joins TRBV12-3 or TRBV12-4 and TRBJ2-1; D perhaps matches TRBD2 (7 bases). The ends were cut back, 3 bases at V and 13 bases at J, with 22 bases in the middle. The CDR3 length is 15 residues. The CDR3 region is CASSFGLTGGPLQFF. The CDR3 DNA is TGTGCCAGCAGTTTCGGCCTTACGGGGGGCCCCCTCCAGTTCTTC.

Only a few counts were recorded for this clonotype. This chain connects TRBV6-6 to TRBJ1-2; the D gene is possibly TRBD1 (6 bases). The CDR3 runs to 14 residues. CDR1 MNHNY and CDR2 SVGAGI come from the germline V gene (reference sequence). Trimming removed 8 bases from V and 6 bases from J, with 19 bases in between. In DNA form, the CDR3 reads TGTGCCAGCGAGACGGACAGACCAGGGGATGGCTACACCTTC. Protein: CASETDRPGDGYTF.

This clonotype has only a few counts. The chain recombines TRBV9 with TRBJ1-1; no firm D call. This CDR3 is 14 amino acids long. V lost 0 bases to trimming and J lost 1 base, with 7 bases between them. In germline, CDR1 is SGDLS, CDR2 YYNGEE. CDR3 sequence (DNA): TGTGCCAGCAGCGTAGCGGGCCCGAACACTGAAGCTTTCTTT. This sequence encodes CASSVAGPNTEAFF.

This clonotype has more than one count but fewer than ten. V gene TRBV2 combines with J gene TRBJ1-1; no definite D call. In germline, CDR1 is SNHLY, CDR2 FYNNEI. V was shortened by 6 bases and J by 1 base, with 9 bases between the two germline ends. The CDR3 has 13 amino acids. The CDR3 DNA is TGTGCCAGCAGCGCGGCACCGAACACTGAAGCTTTCTTT. Translation: CASSAAPNTEAFF.

The chain couples TRBV25-1 to TRBJ2-7; 11 positions agree with TRBD2. The CDR3 spans 16 residues. The germline CDR1 and CDR2 sequences are MGHDK and SYGVNS. With V trimmed by 5 bases and J by 0 bases, 6 bases remained unmatched. Here the CDR3 DNA reads TGTGCCAGCAGTTCGACTAGCGGGGCGATCTCCTACGAGCAGTACTTC. Its protein product is CASSSTSGAISYEQYF.

This chain's CDR3 is CASSPEVTGNTIYF. The CDR3 DNA reads as TGTGCCAGCTCACCGGAGGTGACTGGAAACACCATATATTTT. V gene TRBV18 combines with J gene TRBJ1-3; no firm D call. The CDR3 sequence is 14 residues long. The V end lost 3 bases, the J end lost 2 bases, and 8 bases lay between the germline ends. Germline assignment: CDR1 KGHSH and CDR2 LQKENI.

The chain carries TRBV5-5 and TRBJ2-1, with D tentatively TRBD2 (5 bases). CDR1 SGHKS and CDR2 YYEKEE come from the germline V gene (reference sequence). V was clipped by 2 bases and J by 3 bases, with 12 bases between them. This CDR3 comprises 15 residues. The CDR3 bases are TGTGCCAGCAGCTTTATACTAGGACGCTACAATGAGCAGTTCTTC. Its protein product is CASSFILGRYNEQFF.

The chain couples TRBV9 to TRBJ2-5; TRBD2 matches at 11 bases. Germline CDR1 is SGDLS and CDR2 is YYNGEE. J lost 5 bases, V lost 3 bases, and 6 bases had no gene match. This CDR3 region has 15 residues. This chain's CDR3 is CASSGGTSGGETQYF. The CDR3 DNA follows: TGTGCCAGCAGCGGCGGGACTAGCGGTGGGGAGACCCAGTACTTC.

This clonotype has a handful of counts. This chain joins TRBV12-3 or TRBV12-4 and TRBJ2-3, with 13 bases matching TRBD2. The CDR3 is 17 residues long. Unmatched junction bases numbered 9, after V lost 6 bases and J lost 3 bases. The CDR3 region is CASSPPGLAGITDTQYF. For the CDR3, the DNA is TGTGCCAGCAGCCCTCCGGGACTAGCGGGGATAACAGATACGCAGTATTTT.

This clonotype has more than one count but fewer than ten. CDR3 residues: CASSPSGASSYEQYF. DNA for the CDR3: TGTGCCAGCAGTCCTAGCGGGGCGAGCTCCTACGAGCAGTACTTC. The rearrangement joins TRBV27 to TRBJ2-5, with 9 bases matching TRBD2. The assigned J gene may be wrong: the sequence end matches TRBJ2-7 better. The V gene's germline CDR1 is MNHEY and CDR2 SMNVEV (reference sequence). The CDR3 loop spans 15 amino acids.

A few counts support this clonotype. The chain joins TRBV4-1 to TRBJ2-2, with D perhaps TRBD2 (7 bases). V lost 4 bases and J 8 bases, leaving 20 bases between the germline ends. Looked up from germline, CDR1 is MGHRA and CDR2 is YSYEKL. The CDR3 runs to 16 residues. CDR3 sequence: CASSPIGGGGRGELFF. The CDR3 DNA reads TGCGCCAGCAGCCCAATTGGGGGCGGGGGACGGGGGGAGCTGTTTTTT.

The CDR3 sequence is CASSQGGGAPNEQFF. Written as DNA, the CDR3 is TGCGCCAGCAGCCAAGGCGGGGGGGCCCCCAATGAGCAGTTCTTC. The chain carries TRBV4-1 and TRBJ2-1, with 9 positions matching TRBD2. The J segment lost 6 bases and the V segment lost 1 base, leaving 4 bases of the junction unmatched. This CDR3 is 15 amino acids long. CDR1 is MGHRA and CDR2 is YSYEKL in the germline V gene.

A few counts support this clonotype. One end of the junction does not line up with germline, which may come from a read error. This chain uses TRBV4-2 with TRBJ2-5, with D unclear. Germline CDR1 LGHNA, CDR2 YNFKEQ. CDR3 length equals 14 residues. The CDR3 loop is CASSQDVNRETQHF. The CDR3 DNA reads as TGTGCCAGCAGCCAAGATGTAAATCGAGAGACCCAGCACTTC.

This clonotype has a count of ten or more. The chain combines TRBV12-3 or TRBV12-4 with TRBJ2-5; 9 positions agree with TRBD1. This CDR3 spans 14 amino acids. V lost 4 bases, J lost 5 bases, and 5 bases stayed unmatched. The CDR3 DNA is TGTGCCAGCAGTTACAGGGGGCGCGGGGAGACCCAGTACTTC. It specifies CASSYRGRGETQYF.

This clonotype was picked up a small number of times. This chain connects TRBV21-1 to TRBJ2-5; no check of the table's D call, TRBD2, against the DNA was made. TRBV21-1 is designated a pseudogene. This CDR3 is built from 16 residues. The DNA of the CDR3 is TGTGCCAGCACGGCCCTTCGATCGGGCAGCCAAGAGACCCAGTACTTC. Its protein product is CASTALRSGSQETQYF.

This clonotype was picked up a small number of times. This chain joins TRBV7-3 and TRBJ2-3; a possible D gene is TRBD1 (5 bases). Per the germline V gene, CDR1 is SGHTA and CDR2 is FQGTGA. This CDR3 is built from 14 residues. The V and J ends lost 1 base and 2 bases respectively, with 7 bases between them. The CDR3 protein is CASSLKQATDTQYF. The CDR3 nucleotides are TGTGCCAGCAGCTTAAAACAGGCCACAGATACGCAGTATTTT.

This clonotype was counted a few times. The chain uses TRBV10-3 and TRBJ2-7; TRBD1 is a possible D gene (6 bases). The CDR3 spans 11 residues. V lost 4 bases and J lost 6, with 7 bases in between. Germline V CDR1 and CDR2: ENHRY, SYGVKD. CDR3 region: CAISGGGEQYF. For the CDR3, the DNA is TGTGCCATCAGTGGAGGGGGCGAGCAGTACTTC.

J is TRBJ2-1 and V is TRBV9; D is unresolved. Trimming left V 4 bases short and J 8 bases short, with 10 bases between. The CDR3 has 12 amino acids. Germline lookup yields CDR1 SGDLS and CDR2 YYNGEE. DNA of the CDR3: TGTGCCAGCAGCCGTATGTCGGATGAGCAGTTCTTC. It translates to CASSRMSDEQFF.

The table lists this clonotype with a few counts. J is TRBJ2-5 and V is TRBV20-1, with 10 bases fitting TRBD2. Germline values: CDR1 DFQATT, CDR2 SNEGSKA (reference sequence). The CDR3 has 18 residues. With V trimmed by 5 bases and J by 1 base, 16 bases remained unmatched. CDR3 in amino acids: CSAQGRVGVAGGQETQYF. The CDR3 coding sequence is TGCAGTGCTCAAGGGAGGGTCGGGGTAGCGGGGGGCCAAGAGACCCAGTACTTC.

This clonotype occurred many times. The gene calls are TRBV10-3 and TRBJ2-4; either TRBD1 or TRBD2 may supply D (5 bases each). This CDR3 is built from 14 residues. V lost 2 bases to trimming and J lost 2 bases, with 7 bases between them. The germline V gene encodes CDR1 ENHRY and CDR2 SYGVKD. CDR3 in DNA: TGTGCCATCAGTGAGGGGGGATCCAAAAACATTCAGTACTTC. The encoded protein is CAISEGGSKNIQYF.

This clonotype has just a few counts. The gene calls are TRBV15 and TRBJ2-5, with D possibly being TRBD2 (7 bases). The DNA end is a closer match to TRBJ2-1, so the J assignment may be wrong. This CDR3 is built from 15 residues. Germline loops: CDR1 LNHNV, CDR2 YYDKDF (reference sequence). CDR3 sequence: CATTPGGHIYNEQFF. In DNA, the CDR3 is TGTGCCACCACCCCGGGGGGACACATCTACAATGAGCAGTTCTTC.

This clonotype was seen a handful of times. The rearrangement uses TRBV20-1 and TRBJ1-2; 7 positions match TRBD1. The CDR3 extends over 14 amino acids. Germline values: CDR1 DFQATT, CDR2 SNEGSKA (reference sequence). J was trimmed by 0 bases and V by 4 bases; bases with no gene match: 5. The CDR3 sequence is CSATGQGANYGYTF. In nucleotides, the CDR3 is TGCAGTGCTACCGGGCAGGGGGCTAACTATGGCTACACCTTC.

Many counts were recorded for this clonotype. The genes are TRBV5-5 and TRBJ2-4; the D gene is possibly TRBD2 (6 bases). Looked up from germline, CDR1 is SGHKS and CDR2 is YYEKEE (reference sequence). Trimming took 0 bases from V and 1 from J, leaving 8 bases between them. The CDR3 is 15 residues long. The CDR3 loop reads CASSLGGAAKNIQYF. As DNA, the CDR3 is TGTGCCAGCAGCTTGGGCGGGGCGGCCAAAAACATTCAGTACTTC.

In its sample, this clonotype was seen a few times. The rearrangement links TRBV29-1 to TRBJ2-5, with 9 bases identical to TRBD2. TRBJ2-1 explains the end of the DNA better; the J call may be wrong. The CDR3 runs 14 residues. Germline-derived CDR1 and CDR2 are SQVTM and ANQGSEA. In DNA form, the CDR3 reads TGCAGCGTTACAACTCGCGGGGGGGCGTATGAGCAGTTCTTC. This codes for CSVTTRGGAYEQFF.